This T cell receptor (beta chain) appears in the sequencing data of a study of cytomegalovirus exposure and HLA in healthy donors. Study-level points and caveats: A later analysis linked around 17,000 TCR beta sequences to HLA alleles at 0.05 false discovery rate.

Notes on this clone: Its specificity is not known.

Primers included in the PCR were 60 Vbeta and 13 Jbeta primers. Generated by immunoSEQ multiplex PCR, the TCRdb table keeps only in-frame clones and is missing some. The table has about 160,000 clones, 70% to 80% seen once; the top ten hold around 1.3%. This CDR3 spans 15 amino acids. Germline assignment: CDR1 MDHEN and CDR2 SYDVKM. The trim removed 3 bases at V and 2 bases at J, leaving 5 bases unmatched. V gene TRBV28 combines with J gene TRBJ1-2; TRBD1 matches at 8 bases. The TCR sequence derives from a woman in her fifties or sixties in good health and CMV-seronegative. Sequencing was done on a sample of PBMCs. CDR3 region: CASSFQGAPNYGYTF. Here the CDR3 DNA reads TGTGCCAGCAGTTTTCAGGGGGCCCCAAACTATGGCTACACCTTC.